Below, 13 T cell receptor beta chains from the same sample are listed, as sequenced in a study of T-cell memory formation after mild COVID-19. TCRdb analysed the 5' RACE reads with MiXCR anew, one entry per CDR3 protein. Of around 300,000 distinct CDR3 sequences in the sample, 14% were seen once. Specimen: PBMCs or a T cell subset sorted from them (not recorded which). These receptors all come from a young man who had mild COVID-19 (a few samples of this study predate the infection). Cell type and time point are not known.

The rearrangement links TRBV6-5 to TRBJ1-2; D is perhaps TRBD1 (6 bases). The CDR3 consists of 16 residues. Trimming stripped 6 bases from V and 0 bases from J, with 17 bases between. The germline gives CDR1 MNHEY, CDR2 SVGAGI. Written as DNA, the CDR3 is TGTGCCAGCAGCCCCTGGGAGACAGGCCCTAACTATGGCTACACCTTC. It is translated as CASSPWETGPNYGYTF.

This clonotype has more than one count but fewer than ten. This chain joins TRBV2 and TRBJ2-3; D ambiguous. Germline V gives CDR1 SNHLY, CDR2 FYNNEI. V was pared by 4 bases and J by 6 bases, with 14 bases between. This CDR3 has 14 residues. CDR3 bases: TGTGCCAGCAGTGCTTCCTCTGCGTCGGATACGCAGTATTTT. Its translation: CASSASSASDTQYF.

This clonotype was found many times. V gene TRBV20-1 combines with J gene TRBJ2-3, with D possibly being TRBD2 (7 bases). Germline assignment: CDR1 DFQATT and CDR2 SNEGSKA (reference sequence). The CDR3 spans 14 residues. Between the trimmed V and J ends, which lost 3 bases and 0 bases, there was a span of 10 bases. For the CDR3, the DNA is TGCAGTGCTAGCTGGGGGGGCAGCACAGATACGCAGTATTTT. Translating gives CSASWGGSTDTQYF.

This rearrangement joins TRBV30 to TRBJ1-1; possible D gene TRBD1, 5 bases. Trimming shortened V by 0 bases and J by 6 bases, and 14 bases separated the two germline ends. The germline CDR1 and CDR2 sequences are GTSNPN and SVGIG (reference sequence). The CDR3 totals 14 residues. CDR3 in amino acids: CAWSVWGRVAEAFF. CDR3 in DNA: TGTGCCTGGAGTGTGTGGGGGAGGGTCGCTGAAGCTTTCTTT.

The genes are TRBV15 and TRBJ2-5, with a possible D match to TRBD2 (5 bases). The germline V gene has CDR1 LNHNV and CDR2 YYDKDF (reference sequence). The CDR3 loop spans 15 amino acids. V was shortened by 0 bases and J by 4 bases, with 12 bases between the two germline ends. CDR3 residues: CATSRDRGATETQYF. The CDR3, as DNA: TGTGCCACCAGCAGAGACCGGGGAGCCACAGAGACCCAGTACTTC.

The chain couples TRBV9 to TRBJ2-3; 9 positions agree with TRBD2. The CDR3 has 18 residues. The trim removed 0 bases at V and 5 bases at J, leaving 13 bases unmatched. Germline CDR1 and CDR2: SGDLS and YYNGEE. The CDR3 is CASSVGQLGGGGIDTQYF. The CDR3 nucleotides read TGTGCCAGCAGCGTAGGCCAACTAGGCGGGGGGGGTATAGATACGCAGTATTTT.

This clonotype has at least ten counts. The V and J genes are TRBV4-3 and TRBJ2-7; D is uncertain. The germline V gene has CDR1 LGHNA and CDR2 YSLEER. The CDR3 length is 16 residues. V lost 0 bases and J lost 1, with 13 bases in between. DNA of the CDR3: TGCGCCAGCAGCCAAGAGATTCAGAGGCCTTCCTACGAGCAGTACTTC. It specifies CASSQEIQRPSYEQYF.

As DNA, the CDR3 is TGTGCCAGCAGCTTAGGTTTTGGTAGCGGGGTACACAATGAGCAGTTCTTC. The encoded protein is CASSLGFGSGVHNEQFF. The J gene is TRBJ2-1, the V gene TRBV7-9, with 8 positions matching TRBD2. Germline CDR1 reads SEHNR; CDR2 reads FQNEAQ (reference sequence). The CDR3 contains 17 residues. Trimming cost V 1 base and J 5 bases; bases outside gene matches: 10.

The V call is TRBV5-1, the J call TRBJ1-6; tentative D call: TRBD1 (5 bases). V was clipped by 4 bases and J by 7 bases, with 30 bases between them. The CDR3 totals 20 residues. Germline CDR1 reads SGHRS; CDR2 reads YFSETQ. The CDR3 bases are TGCGCCAGCAGCCGGGGGGTCCGGGACTTGTCTATCCACCCCAATTCACCCCTCCACTTT. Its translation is CASSRGVRDLSIHPNSPLHF.

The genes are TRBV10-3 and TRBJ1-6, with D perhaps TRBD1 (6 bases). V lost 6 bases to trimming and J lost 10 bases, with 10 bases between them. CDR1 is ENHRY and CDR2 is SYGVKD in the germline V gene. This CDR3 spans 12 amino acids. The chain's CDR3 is CAIRGARSPLHF. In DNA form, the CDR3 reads TGTGCCATCAGGGGGGCGCGGTCACCCCTCCACTTT.

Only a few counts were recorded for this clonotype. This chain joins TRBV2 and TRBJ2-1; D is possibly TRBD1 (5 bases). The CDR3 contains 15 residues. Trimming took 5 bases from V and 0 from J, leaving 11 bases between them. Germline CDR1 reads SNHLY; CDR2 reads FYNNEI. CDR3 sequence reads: CASSFQGSSYNEQFF. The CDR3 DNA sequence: TGTGCCAGCAGTTTTCAGGGAAGCTCCTACAATGAGCAGTTCTTC.

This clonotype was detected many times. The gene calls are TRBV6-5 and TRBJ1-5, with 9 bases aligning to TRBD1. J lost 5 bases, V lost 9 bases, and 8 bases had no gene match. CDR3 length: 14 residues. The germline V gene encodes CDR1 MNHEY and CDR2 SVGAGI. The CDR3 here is CASSRDRVDQPQHF. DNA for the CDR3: TGTGCCAGTTCCCGGGACAGGGTTGATCAGCCCCAGCATTTT.

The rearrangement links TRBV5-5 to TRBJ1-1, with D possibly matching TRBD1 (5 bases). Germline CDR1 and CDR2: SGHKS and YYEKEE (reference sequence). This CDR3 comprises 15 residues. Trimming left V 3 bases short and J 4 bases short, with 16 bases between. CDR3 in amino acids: CASSWSSQGGTEAFF. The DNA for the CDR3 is TGTGCCAGCAGCTGGTCGAGTCAGGGAGGCACTGAAGCTTTCTTT. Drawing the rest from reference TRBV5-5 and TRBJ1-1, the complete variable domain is DAGVTQSPTHLIKTRGQQVTLRCSPISGHKSVSWYQQVLGQGPQFIFQYYEKEERGRGNFPDRFSARQFPNYSSELNVNALLLGDSALYLCASSWSSQGGTEAFFGQGTRLTVV.